Following are 13 T cell receptor beta chains from one sample sequenced in a study of T cell responses to AZD1222 COVID-19 vaccine. Profiled with immunoSEQ multiplex PCR; TCRdb holds only in-frame clones, not every one. The sample comprises about 170,000 clones, just over 90% of which are singletons, and approximately 4% rests with the top ten. The source was peripheral blood, collected on day 0 of AZD1222 vaccination. These receptors originate from an adult in good health.

The chain has TRBV5-1 and TRBJ2-3; perhaps D is TRBD1 or TRBD2 (5 bases each). The CDR3 contains 11 residues. V dropped 7 bases and J dropped 6 bases, with 9 bases sitting between them. The V gene's germline CDR1 is SGHRS and CDR2 YFSETQ. The CDR3 spells CASGGGDTQYF. The DNA for the CDR3 is TGCGCCAGCGGGGGTGGGGATACGCAGTATTTT.

The chain combines TRBV5-5 with TRBJ2-1, with D possibly TRBD1 on 6 matching bases. V shed 3 bases and J shed 0 bases, with 19 bases lying between them. This CDR3 is built from 18 residues. Germline lookup yields CDR1 SGHKS and CDR2 YYEKEE (reference sequence). The CDR3 protein is CASSWYLTGESSYNEQFF. In DNA, the CDR3 is TGTGCCAGCAGCTGGTACTTGACAGGAGAGAGCTCCTACAATGAGCAGTTCTTC. The whole variable domain, filled in from reference TRBV5-5 and TRBJ2-1, reads DAGVTQSPTHLIKTRGQQVTLRCSPISGHKSVSWYQQVLGQGPQFIFQYYEKEERGRGNFPDRFSARQFPNYSSELNVNALLLGDSALYLCASSWYLTGESSYNEQFFGPGTRLTVL.

The J gene is TRBJ2-7, the V gene TRBV6-4; TRBD2 is a possible D gene (5 bases). Germline V gene sequence: CDR1 MRHNA, CDR2 SNTAGT. V was pared by 5 bases and J by 3 bases, with 8 bases between. CDR3 length equals 12 residues. The CDR3 spells CASSTRIYEQYF. CDR3 DNA sequence: TGTGCCAGCAGTACTAGAATCTACGAGCAGTACTTC.

The chain is built from TRBV6-1 and TRBJ1-1, with TRBD1 matching 9 bases. The CDR3 extends over 15 amino acids. After removal of 2 bases from V and 2 bases from J, the junction contained 3 bases not matched to a gene. CDR1 and CDR2 from the germline V gene are MNHNS and SASEGT. CDR3 DNA: TGTGCCAGCAGTGAATTGGGACAGGGAAACACTGAAGCTTTCTTT. The encoded protein is CASSELGQGNTEAFF.

The chain links TRBV5-6 to TRBJ1-5; D is unresolved. CDR1 is SGHDT, CDR2 YYEEEE, per germline. The CDR3 sequence is 16 residues long. V lost 5 bases and J lost 3, with 18 bases in between. The CDR3 region is CASSTHGLLANQPQHF. The CDR3 DNA reads TGTGCCAGCAGTACGCACGGACTATTGGCCAATCAGCCCCAGCATTTT.

The chain combines TRBV5-1 with TRBJ2-1; 9 bases line up with TRBD2. Looked up from germline, CDR1 is SGHRS and CDR2 is YFSETQ. The CDR3 has 16 residues. The V gene end was trimmed by 4 bases and the J gene end by 4 bases; junction bases not matched to a gene: 9. As DNA, the CDR3 is TGCGCCAGCAGCCCCTTCCCGAGCGGGGGGTACAATGAGCAGTTCTTC. It encodes CASSPFPSGGYNEQFF.

This rearrangement joins TRBV29-1 to TRBJ1-1; D may be TRBD1 (6 bases). Trimming removed 7 bases from V and 1 base from J, with 13 bases in between. Germline V CDR1 and CDR2: SQVTM, ANQGSEA. The CDR3 runs 13 residues. DNA of the CDR3: TGCAGCGCTAACAGGGACTGGAACACTGAAGCTTTCTTT. It is translated as CSANRDWNTEAFF.

The chain employs TRBV6-1 and TRBJ2-1; 7 bases agree with TRBD2. V was clipped by 2 bases and J by 2 bases; unmatched bases: 3. The CDR3 contains 15 residues. The germline gives CDR1 MNHNS, CDR2 SASEGT. The CDR3 sequence is CASSENLAAYNEQFF. CDR3 nucleotides: TGTGCCAGCAGTGAAAACCTAGCGGCCTACAATGAGCAGTTCTTC.

This chain connects TRBV5-6 to TRBJ1-1; 8 bases map to TRBD1. Germline V gene lookup returns CDR1 SGHDT and CDR2 YYEEEE. The CDR3 loop spans 14 amino acids. V dropped 3 bases and J dropped 3; count of bases not matched to a gene: 4. CDR3 nucleotides: TGTGCCAGCAGCTGGACAGGGCGGTACACTGAAGCTTTCTTT. The encoded protein is CASSWTGRYTEAFF.

The rearrangement links TRBV6-5 to TRBJ1-1, with D maybe TRBD1 (5 bases). This CDR3 has 15 residues. The V and J ends lost 2 bases and 0 bases respectively, with 10 bases between them. CDR1 MNHEY and CDR2 SVGAGI come from the germline V gene. The CDR3, as DNA: TGTGCCAGCAGTTACGAGGGACGGGTGAACACTGAAGCTTTCTTT. Protein product: CASSYEGRVNTEAFF.

The V call is TRBV28, the J call TRBJ2-7; D gene ambiguous. CDR3 length: 11 amino acids. CDR1 and CDR2 from the germline V gene are MDHEN and SYDVKM. The V end lost 6 bases, the J end lost 1 base, and 4 bases lay between the germline ends. For the CDR3, the DNA is TGTGCCAGCAGACAGTCCTACGAGCAGTACTTC. This sequence encodes CASRQSYEQYF.

V is TRBV5-6 and J is TRBJ2-7, with TRBD2 matching over 7 bases. CDR1 is SGHDT and CDR2 is YYEEEE in the germline V gene. The CDR3 extends over 15 amino acids. V was clipped by 4 bases and J by 2 bases; unmatched bases: 9. CDR3 sequence: CASSLSSGFAYEQYF. DNA for the CDR3: TGTGCCAGCAGCCTATCTAGCGGCTTCGCCTACGAGCAGTACTTC.

The V call is TRBV21-1, the J call TRBJ2-1; the D call in the table, TRBD1, was not verified against the DNA. TRBV21-1 is a pseudogene segment. The CDR3 runs 11 residues. CDR3 sequence reads: CASSPNNEQFF. The CDR3, as DNA: TGTGCCAGCAGTCCAAACAATGAGCAGTTCTTC.